This T cell receptor beta chain is from a study of OX40 agonist ivuxolimab in advanced cancers. Study background: It was ivuxolimab, an agonistic anti-OX40 (CD134) antibody, that patients were treated with. Patients were dosed intravenously with ivuxolimab at 0.01 to 10 mg/kg every 2 weeks.

V gave up 2 bases and J gave up 2 bases, with 19 bases separating them. The CDR3 covers 18 residues. Germline loops: CDR1 SGHNT, CDR2 YENEEA. Assay used: immunoSEQ multiplex PCR; TCRdb lists only in-frame clones, some missing. This repertoire shows around 52,000 clones, 83% found once; its top ten account for over 3%. Details on this clone: Other DNA sequences in this sample translate to the same CDR3.

The sequence came from an adult with an advanced solid tumor such as melanoma, head and neck, liver or kidney cancer. The input for sequencing was CD4+ or CD8+ T cells sorted from blood, taken in a trial of the OX40 agonist ivuxolimab. This chain links TRBV11-3 with TRBJ2-1; D remains ambiguous. As DNA, the CDR3 is TGTGCCAGCAGCTTATCGCTTTTGTCAGAGGCCCCCTACAATGAGCAGTTCTTC. As protein: CASSLSLLSEAPYNEQFF.